Following are 30 T cell receptor beta chains from one sample sequenced in a study of blood T cell repertoires in COVID-19. Using immunoSEQ multiplex PCR, the repertoire was profiled, and TCRdb retains in-frame clones only, with some absent. Among 150,000 to 200,000 clones listed, 88% were seen once. The sequenced sample consisted of PBMCs or T cells enriched from blood (not recorded which). The receptors come from a woman aged 18 to 35 who had recovered from COVID-19.

The chain is built from TRBV2 and TRBJ1-2, with 7 bases identical to TRBD1. This CDR3 is 13 amino acids long. Losses at the gene ends were 3 bases for V and 6 bases for J; bases not matched to a gene: 4. Per germline, CDR1 SNHLY and CDR2 FYNNEI. CDR3 nucleotides: TGTGCCAGCAGTGATTCGACAGGGCATGGCTACACCTTC. Translating it yields CASSDSTGHGYTF.

V and J are TRBV7-3 and TRBJ2-7, with a possible D match to TRBD2 (5 bases). Germline CDR1 and CDR2: SGHTA and FQGTGA. The ends were cut back, 5 bases at V and 5 bases at J, with 25 bases in the middle. This CDR3 has 17 residues. The CDR3, as DNA: TGTGCCAGCAGCCCTAGGCTGGACGAGAGGGAGCTCGACGAGCAGTACTTC. It translates to CASSPRLDERELDEQYF. The whole variable domain, remainder taken from reference TRBV7-3 and TRBJ2-7, is GAGVSQTPSNKVTEKGKYVELRCDPISGHTALYWYRQSLGQGPEFLIYFQGTGAADDSGLPNDRFFAVRPEGSVSTLKIQRTERGDSAVYLCASSPRLDERELDEQYFGPGTRLTVT.

The gene calls are TRBV27 and TRBJ2-1; 10 bases agree with TRBD2. Germline values: CDR1 MNHEY, CDR2 SMNVEV (reference sequence). The CDR3 sequence is 15 residues long. Trimming took 3 bases from V and 4 from J; bases not matched to a gene: 3. The CDR3 DNA sequence: TGTGCCAGCAGTTTTAGCGGGAGGTTGTACAATGAGCAGTTCTTC. Protein sequence: CASSFSGRLYNEQFF.

The chain carries TRBV5-1 and TRBJ2-2, with TRBD1 identical over 8 bases. V lost 0 bases and J lost 5; bases outside the gene matches: 12. Germline V gene lookup returns CDR1 SGHRS and CDR2 YFSETQ. There are 18 residues in the CDR3. Here the CDR3 DNA reads TGCGCCAGCAGCTTGGAGGGAGGACAGGGATTGAGAACCGGGGAGCTGTTTTTT. Its translation is CASSLEGGQGLRTGELFF.

The J gene is TRBJ2-5, the V gene TRBV28; D is possibly TRBD1 (5 bases). Trimming left V 7 bases short and J 0 bases short, with 9 bases between. Germline V CDR1 and CDR2: MDHEN, SYDVKM. This CDR3 is built from 13 residues. CDR3 residues: CASISGNQETQYF. In nucleotides, the CDR3 is TGTGCCAGCATCTCAGGGAACCAAGAGACCCAGTACTTC.

The V and J genes are TRBV5-1 and TRBJ2-7, with 7 positions matching TRBD2. Trimming took 5 bases from V and 2 from J; bases not matched to a gene: 7. Germline values: CDR1 SGHRS, CDR2 YFSETQ. This CDR3 spans 14 amino acids. The CDR3 region has the DNA TGCGCCAGCAGTCCGGGAGGCCAGACCTACGAGCAGTACTTC. As protein: CASSPGGQTYEQYF.

The chain is built from TRBV19 and TRBJ1-4; 10 positions agree with TRBD1. CDR1 and CDR2 (germline): LNHDA, SQIVND (reference sequence). V was pared by 6 bases and J by 5 bases, with 15 bases of the junction left unmatched. This CDR3 is built from 18 residues. CDR3 nucleotide sequence: TGTGCCAGTAGAGAAGGCCGGGACAGGGGAACCTTAAATGAAAAACTGTTTTTT. Protein sequence: CASREGRDRGTLNEKLFF.

The chain employs TRBV27 and TRBJ1-5; 8 positions agree with TRBD1. The length of the CDR3 is 14 residues. J gave up 6 bases and V 5 bases, and 6 bases lay outside the gene matches. CDR1 and CDR2 from the germline V gene are MNHEY and SMNVEV (reference sequence). CDR3 loop: CASSPDRGAQPQHF. CDR3 nucleotides: TGTGCCAGCAGTCCAGACAGGGGTGCTCAGCCCCAGCATTTT.

The sample holds a few counts of this clone. The rearrangement joins TRBV21-1 to TRBJ1-1. TRBV21-1 corresponds to a pseudogene. The CDR3 consists of 9 residues. In DNA form, the CDR3 reads TGTGCCAGCGACTACGAAGCTTTCTTT. This gives the protein CASDYEAFF.

The genes are TRBV18 and TRBJ2-7; 9 positions match TRBD1. With V trimmed by 3 bases and J by 0 bases, 6 bases remained unmatched. The CDR3 has 16 residues. Per germline, CDR1 KGHSH and CDR2 LQKENI. CDR3 loop: CASSPTTTGGSYEQYF. Here the CDR3 DNA reads TGTGCCAGCTCACCCACAACGACAGGGGGCTCCTACGAGCAGTACTTC.

V usage is TRBV7-9 and J usage is TRBJ1-3; no clear D gene. This CDR3 contains 16 residues. Germline CDR1 is SEHNR and CDR2 is FQNEAQ (reference sequence). Trimming took 1 base from V and 0 from J, leaving 10 bases between them. Here the CDR3 reads CASSLVSLSSGNTIYF. CDR3 nucleotide sequence: TGTGCCAGCAGCTTAGTTTCGTTGAGCTCTGGAAACACCATATATTTT.

This chain uses TRBV2 with TRBJ1-1; D uncertain. From germline, CDR1 is SNHLY and CDR2 FYNNEI. This CDR3 has 14 amino acids. V lost 10 bases and J lost 1, with 16 bases in between. CDR3 in amino acids: CATRQSGENTEAFF. Here the CDR3 DNA reads TGTGCCACACGTCAGAGCGGGGAGAACACTGAAGCTTTCTTT.

In the case of this clone: Other DNA sequences in the same sample also yield this CDR3. The chain is built from TRBV6-2 or TRBV6-3 and TRBJ1-6; the D is unclear. Germline CDR1 MNHEY, CDR2 SVGEGT. Trimming removed 2 bases at V and 7 bases at J, with 6 bases between. The CDR3 has 13 residues. The CDR3 protein is CASSYTENSPLHF. CDR3 DNA: TGTGCCAGCAGTTACACAGAGAATTCACCCCTCCACTTT.

CDR3 nucleotide sequence: TGTGCCAGCAGTTTGAGCGGGGGAACAACTGAAGCTTTCTTT. Translating gives CASSLSGGTTEAFF. The chain has TRBV27 and TRBJ1-1; D possibly corresponds to TRBD1 (5 bases). V gave up 3 bases and J gave up 5 bases, with 13 bases separating them. This CDR3 region has 14 residues. The germline V gene has CDR1 MNHEY and CDR2 SMNVEV (reference sequence).

The chain links TRBV2 to TRBJ2-1, with TRBD2 matching over 11 bases. V lost 3 bases, J lost 7 bases, and 5 bases stayed unmatched. The germline gives CDR1 SNHLY, CDR2 FYNNEI. CDR3 size: 15 residues. As DNA, the CDR3 is TGTGCCAGCAGTGATACTAGCGGGAGAGTAAATGAGCAGTTCTTC. It is translated as CASSDTSGRVNEQFF. Combining the CDR3 with reference TRBV2 and TRBJ2-1 gives the whole variable domain EPEVTQTPSHQVTQMGQEVILRCVPISNHLYFYWYRQILGQKVEFLVSFYNNEISEKSEIFDDQFSVERPDGSNFTLKIRSTKLEDSAMYFCASSDTSGRVNEQFFGPGTRLTVL.

This chain links TRBV4-1 with TRBJ1-4; D remains unclear. The CDR3 covers 15 residues. Trimming took off 0 bases at V and 4 bases at J, with 9 bases between the two ends. CDR1 is MGHRA, CDR2 YSYEKL, per germline. The CDR3 nucleotides are TGCGCCAGCAGCCAAGATCTGCACGGTAATGAAAAACTGTTTTTT. It encodes CASSQDLHGNEKLFF.

The chain uses TRBV7-9 and TRBJ1-2; 8 positions match TRBD1. Germline V gene data show CDR1 as SEHNR and CDR2 as FQNEAQ (reference sequence). Trimming at V came to 3 bases and at J to 2 bases, leaving 5 bases not matched to a gene. CDR3 length: 15 residues. CDR3 coding DNA: TGTGCCAGCAGCTTGAGGGACAGGTCGAACTATGGCTACACCTTC. This translates into CASSLRDRSNYGYTF.

This chain joins TRBV5-1 and TRBJ2-6; no reliable D call. Trimming removed 0 bases from V and 0 bases from J, with 10 bases in between. Germline CDR1 reads SGHRS; CDR2 reads YFSETQ. The CDR3 contains 17 residues. The CDR3 loop is CASSLDLPGSGANVLTF. CDR3 nucleotide sequence: TGCGCCAGCAGCTTGGATCTACCTGGCTCTGGGGCCAACGTCCTGACTTTC.

This chain links TRBV10-3 with TRBJ2-1; no clear D gene. Trimming took 6 bases from V and 9 from J, leaving 12 bases between them. The CDR3 is 12 amino acids. Germline V lookup: CDR1 ENHRY, CDR2 SYGVKD. The DNA of the CDR3 is TGTGCCATCAGGCTACAAGGCGGTGAGCAGTTCTTC. Translating it yields CAIRLQGGEQFF.

The rearrangement joins TRBV19 to TRBJ1-3; 7 bases fit TRBD1. The V and J ends lost 7 bases and 2 bases, in that order; junction bases with no gene match: 2. The CDR3 consists of 13 residues. CDR1 LNHDA and CDR2 SQIVND come from the germline V gene (reference sequence). CDR3 sequence: CASMRGPGNTIYF. The CDR3 DNA sequence: TGTGCCAGTATGAGGGGGCCTGGAAACACCATATATTTT.

The chain couples TRBV5-1 to TRBJ2-5; 9 bases align to TRBD2. Germline V gene lookup returns CDR1 SGHRS and CDR2 YFSETQ. V dropped 4 bases and J dropped 5; count of bases not matched to a gene: 12. CDR3 length: 16 residues. The CDR3 protein is CASSGGILAGGETQYF. In nucleotides, the CDR3 is TGCGCCAGCAGCGGTGGAATACTAGCGGGCGGTGAGACCCAGTACTTC.

This rearrangement joins TRBV10-3 to TRBJ2-1; D unclear. The CDR3 covers 13 residues. V was shortened by 6 bases and J by 6 bases, with 12 bases between the two germline ends. Looked up from germline, CDR1 is ENHRY and CDR2 is SYGVKD. The CDR3 here is CAIRTVLVNEQFF. The CDR3 region has the DNA TGTGCCATCAGGACTGTTCTGGTCAATGAGCAGTTCTTC.

The rearrangement joins TRBV5-1 to TRBJ2-1; TRBD2 matches at 14 bases. The junction had 6 bases not matched to a gene; V was cut back by 5 bases and J by 5 bases. Germline V CDR1 and CDR2: SGHRS, YFSETQ. The CDR3 contains 16 residues. CDR3 protein: CASRRGLAGVNNEQFF. CDR3 coding DNA: TGCGCCAGCAGACGGGGACTAGCGGGGGTAAACAATGAGCAGTTCTTC.

The gene calls are TRBV6-1 and TRBJ2-1; 8 bases align to TRBD1. The V segment lost 3 bases and the J segment 4 bases; nucleotides outside the gene matches: 5. The CDR3 consists of 15 residues. Germline V gene sequence: CDR1 MNHNS, CDR2 SASEGT. The CDR3 protein is CASSDWGQDYNEQFF. Written as DNA, the CDR3 is TGTGCCAGCAGTGATTGGGGACAGGATTACAATGAGCAGTTCTTC.

J is TRBJ1-1 and V is TRBV7-9; weak D call: TRBD1 (5 bases). This CDR3 is built from 15 residues. V was trimmed by 2 bases and J by 4 bases, leaving 14 bases between them. Germline CDR1 is SEHNR and CDR2 is FQNEAQ (reference sequence). CDR3 residues: CASSLPGGTTTEAFF. CDR3 nucleotide sequence: TGTGCCAGCAGCTTACCCGGGGGAACGACCACTGAAGCTTTCTTT.

The rearrangement links TRBV5-8 to TRBJ1-4; unclear D gene. V was trimmed by 7 bases and J by 1 base, leaving 8 bases between them. The CDR3 runs to 13 residues. CDR1 SGHTS and CDR2 YDEGEE come from the germline V gene. The chain's CDR3 is CASPRETNEKLFF. For the CDR3, the DNA is TGTGCCAGCCCCCGCGAAACTAATGAAAAACTGTTTTTT. Drawing the rest from reference TRBV5-8 and TRBJ1-4, the complete variable domain is EAGVTQSPTHLIKTRGQQATLRCSPISGHTSVYWYQQALGLGLQFLLWYDEGEERNRGNFPPRFSGRQFPNYSSELNVNALELEDSALYLCASPRETNEKLFFGSGTQLSVL.

This clone was found once. The V and J genes are TRBV10-1 and TRBJ2-1; TRBD1 matches 9 bases. The CDR3 is 16 amino acids. Germline loops: CDR1 WNHNN, CDR2 SYGVQD (reference sequence). J was trimmed by 8 bases and V by 2 bases; bases with no gene match: 10. This chain's CDR3 is CASSETGTGRAHEQFF. The CDR3 bases are TGCGCCAGCAGTGAGACAGGGACAGGGAGGGCCCATGAGCAGTTCTTC.

CDR3 amino acids: CASSLAGGANEQYF. The DNA of the CDR3 is TGTGCCAGCAGTCTAGCGGGAGGAGCTAACGAGCAGTACTTC. The rearrangement joins TRBV6-4 to TRBJ2-7; the match to TRBD2 covers 11 bases. The CDR3 has 14 residues. Trimming at V came to 5 bases and at J to 5 bases, leaving 5 bases not matched to a gene. Germline V gene data show CDR1 as MRHNA and CDR2 as SNTAGT.

The rearrangement uses TRBV2 and TRBJ1-6, with 8 bases lining up with TRBD1. V gave up 11 bases and J gave up 6 bases; unmatched junction bases: 6. There are 13 residues in the CDR3. Germline V gives CDR1 SNHLY, CDR2 FYNNEI. CDR3 amino acids: CAAQGASNSPLHF. The CDR3, as DNA: TGTGCCGCCCAGGGGGCAAGTAATTCACCCCTCCACTTT.

The V gene is TRBV18, the J gene TRBJ2-6; the D gene is possibly TRBD1 (6 bases). Trimming removed 3 bases from V and 2 bases from J, with 17 bases in between. The length of the CDR3 is 18 residues. Germline V CDR1 and CDR2: KGHSH, LQKENI. In DNA, the CDR3 is TGTGCCAGCTCACCTAACCCCCTGAGGGGGACTGGGGCCAACGTCCTGACTTTC. It yields the protein CASSPNPLRGTGANVLTF.